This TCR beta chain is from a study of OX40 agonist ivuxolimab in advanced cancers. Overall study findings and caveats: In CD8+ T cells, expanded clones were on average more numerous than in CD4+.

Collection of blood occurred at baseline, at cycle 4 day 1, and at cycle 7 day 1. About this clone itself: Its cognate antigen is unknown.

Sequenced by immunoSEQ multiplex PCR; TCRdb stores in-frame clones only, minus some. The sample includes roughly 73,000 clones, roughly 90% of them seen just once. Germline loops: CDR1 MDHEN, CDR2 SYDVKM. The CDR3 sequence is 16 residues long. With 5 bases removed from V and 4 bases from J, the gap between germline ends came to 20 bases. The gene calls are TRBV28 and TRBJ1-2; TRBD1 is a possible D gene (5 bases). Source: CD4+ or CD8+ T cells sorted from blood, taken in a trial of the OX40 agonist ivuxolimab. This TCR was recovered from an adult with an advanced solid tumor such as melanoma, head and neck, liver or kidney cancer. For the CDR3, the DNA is TGTGCCAGCAGTCACCTCAACCCAGGGAGCGCCTATGGCTACACCTTC. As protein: CASSHLNPGSAYGYTF.